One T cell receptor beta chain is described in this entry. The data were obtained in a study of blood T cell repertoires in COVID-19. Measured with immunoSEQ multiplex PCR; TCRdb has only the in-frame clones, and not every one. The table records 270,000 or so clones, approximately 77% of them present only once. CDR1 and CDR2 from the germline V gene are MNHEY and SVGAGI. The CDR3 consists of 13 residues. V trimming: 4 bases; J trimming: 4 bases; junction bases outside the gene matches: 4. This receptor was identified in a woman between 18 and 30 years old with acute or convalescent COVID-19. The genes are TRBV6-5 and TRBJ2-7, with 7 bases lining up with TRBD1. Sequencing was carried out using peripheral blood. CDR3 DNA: TGTGCCAGCAGTTTTACAGGGGTTTACGAGCAGTACTTC. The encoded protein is CASSFTGVYEQYF.